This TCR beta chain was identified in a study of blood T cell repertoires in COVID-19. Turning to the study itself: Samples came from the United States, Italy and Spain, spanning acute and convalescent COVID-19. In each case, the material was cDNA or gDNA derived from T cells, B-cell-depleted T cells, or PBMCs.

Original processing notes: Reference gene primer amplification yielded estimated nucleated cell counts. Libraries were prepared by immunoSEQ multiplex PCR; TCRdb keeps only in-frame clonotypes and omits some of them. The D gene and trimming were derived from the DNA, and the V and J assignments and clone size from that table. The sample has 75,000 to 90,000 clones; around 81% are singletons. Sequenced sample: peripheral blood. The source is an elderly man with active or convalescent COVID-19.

The CDR3 sequence is CASSLGGYSNQPQHF. The CDR3 region has the DNA TGTGCCAGCAGCTTAGGAGGATATAGCAATCAGCCCCAGCATTTT. The chain carries TRBV2 and TRBJ1-5; D remains unclear. This CDR3 region has 15 residues. Trimming shortened V by 6 bases and J by 0 bases, and 12 bases separated the two germline ends. Per the germline V gene, CDR1 is SNHLY and CDR2 is FYNNEI. Supplemented by reference TRBV2 and TRBJ1-5, the full variable domain reads EPEVTQTPSHQVTQMGQEVILRCVPISNHLYFYWYRQILGQKVEFLVSFYNNEISEKSEIFDDQFSVERPDGSNFTLKIRSTKLEDSAMYFCASSLGGYSNQPQHFGDGTRLSIL.